Below are 22 T cell receptor beta chains sequenced from a single sample in a study of blood T cell repertoires in COVID-19. Profiling relied on immunoSEQ multiplex PCR, and the TCRdb table lists in-frame clones only, not all of them. Of 160,000 or so clones listed, 85% are singletons. Material for sequencing was peripheral blood. These receptors came from a woman in her forties or fifties with COVID-19, enrolled during active disease.

The gene calls are TRBV7-2 and TRBJ1-5; D may be TRBD1 (5 bases). Trimming took 5 bases from V and 0 from J, leaving 17 bases between them. Germline lookup yields CDR1 SGHTA and CDR2 FQGNSA. This CDR3 region has 17 residues. The CDR3 region is CASSPLPGWDSNQPQHF. The CDR3 DNA sequence: TGTGCCAGCAGCCCTCTACCAGGGTGGGATAGCAATCAGCCCCAGCATTTT.

This sequence joins TRBV12-3 or TRBV12-4 and TRBJ2-5; no clear D gene. The germline V and J ends were trimmed by 2 bases and 3 bases, with 4 bases remaining between them. This CDR3 has 12 residues. The CDR3 region has the DNA TGTGCCAGCAGTTTAATAGAAGAGACCCAGTACTTC. Protein: CASSLIEETQYF.

The V and J genes are TRBV3-1 (or the pseudogene TRBV3-2) and TRBJ2-7; perhaps TRBD1 as D (6 bases). CDR3 length: 13 amino acids. CDR1 is LGHDT, CDR2 YNNKEL, per germline (reference sequence). Trimming pared 3 bases from V and 4 bases from J, leaving 10 bases between. The DNA for the CDR3 is TGTGCCAGCAGCCACCCACAGGGTTACGAGCAGTACTTC. It codes for CASSHPQGYEQYF.

The sample holds a few counts of this clone. The chain employs TRBV7-9 and TRBJ2-5; 10 bases map to TRBD2. V trimming: 3 bases; J trimming: 6 bases; junction bases outside the gene matches: 7. The CDR3 has 15 residues. Germline CDR1 SEHNR, CDR2 FQNEAQ (reference sequence). The CDR3 sequence: CASSFEASGGKTQYF. The CDR3, as DNA: TGTGCCAGCAGCTTCGAGGCTAGCGGGGGCAAGACCCAGTACTTC.

This chain connects TRBV4-1 to TRBJ1-1, with a possible D match to TRBD1 (6 bases). The germline V gene has CDR1 MGHRA and CDR2 YSYEKL. V lost 3 bases and J lost 0, with 14 bases in between. The CDR3 has 16 amino acids. CDR3 region: CASSQGPTGLNTEAFF. DNA for the CDR3: TGCGCCAGCAGCCAGGGGCCTACAGGGTTGAACACTGAAGCTTTCTTT.

The chain employs TRBV5-1 and TRBJ2-1, with 7 bases aligning to TRBD2. Germline CDR1 and CDR2: SGHRS and YFSETQ. Trimming took 0 bases from V and 4 from J; bases not matched to a gene: 7. The CDR3 runs 16 residues. CDR3 coding DNA: TGCGCCAGCAGCTTGGGGTCTAGCGGAAGTTACAATGAGCAGTTCTTC. Its protein product is CASSLGSSGSYNEQFF.

The gene calls are TRBV3-1 (or the pseudogene TRBV3-2) and TRBJ1-2; D is unclear. This CDR3 comprises 14 residues. Trimming cost V 0 bases and J 8 bases, with 13 bases left between them. Germline assignment: CDR1 LGHDT and CDR2 YNNKEL (reference sequence). In DNA form, the CDR3 reads TGTGCCAGCAGCCAAGATAGTCTTCCCTTGGGCTACACCTTC. This encodes CASSQDSLPLGYTF.

A few counts support this clone. The rearrangement uses TRBV3-1 (or the pseudogene TRBV3-2) and TRBJ1-2, with D tentatively TRBD1 (6 bases). Germline-derived CDR1 and CDR2 are LGHDT and YNNKEL (reference sequence). The CDR3 consists of 17 residues. The V end was cut by 0 bases, the J end by 4 bases, with 18 bases between. In nucleotides, the CDR3 is TGTGCCAGCAGCCAAGAAGTTCCCTTTGACAGGAGCTATGGCTACACCTTC. This translates into CASSQEVPFDRSYGYTF.

The chain carries TRBV30 and TRBJ1-1; D remains ambiguous. CDR1 and CDR2 from the germline V gene are GTSNPN and SVGIG (reference sequence). Trimming stripped 0 bases from V and 7 bases from J, with 12 bases between. The length of the CDR3 is 13 residues. CDR3 sequence reads: CAWSVNQAGEAFF. CDR3 nucleotide sequence: TGTGCCTGGAGTGTAAATCAGGCCGGTGAAGCTTTCTTT.

The chain couples TRBV5-1 to TRBJ1-1; D is possibly TRBD1 (5 bases). Germline V CDR1 and CDR2: SGHRS, YFSETQ. The CDR3 length is 15 residues. V dropped 7 bases and J dropped 2 bases, with 18 bases sitting between them. CDR3 sequence: CASSLGATSNTEAFF. Written as DNA, the CDR3 is TGCGCCAGCTCGTTAGGGGCGACAAGTAACACTGAAGCTTTCTTT.

This chain links TRBV5-5 with TRBJ2-7, with 9 positions matching TRBD1. The CDR3 is 15 amino acids. Looked up from germline, CDR1 is SGHKS and CDR2 is YYEKEE (reference sequence). V lost 4 bases and J lost 0; bases outside the gene matches: 5. CDR3 bases: TGTGCCAGCAGCCCCGGGACAGGGAGCTCCTACGAGCAGTACTTC. Amino acids: CASSPGTGSSYEQYF.

J is TRBJ1-2 and V is TRBV29-1, with D possibly matching TRBD1 (6 bases). The germline V and J ends were trimmed by 0 bases and 8 bases, with 7 bases remaining between them. This CDR3 is built from 11 residues. Germline CDR1 reads SQVTM; CDR2 reads ANQGSEA. This CDR3 reads CSVEDTGGYTF. The CDR3 DNA reads TGCAGCGTTGAAGATACAGGGGGCTACACCTTC.

This chain joins TRBV3-1 (or the pseudogene TRBV3-2) and TRBJ1-5, with D perhaps matching TRBD1 (6 bases). CDR1 and CDR2 from the germline V gene are LGHDT and YNNKEL (reference sequence). There are 14 residues in the CDR3. V was cut by 3 bases and J by 1 base, with 7 bases left in between. CDR3 bases: TGTGCCAGCAGCCAGACAGGAAGCAATCAGCCCCAGCATTTT. Residues: CASSQTGSNQPQHF.

This rearrangement joins TRBV2 to TRBJ1-4, with TRBD1 matching 9 bases. The germline gives CDR1 SNHLY, CDR2 FYNNEI. V gave up 3 bases and J gave up 10 bases; unmatched junction bases: 6. The CDR3 contains 14 residues. The CDR3 region is CASSEVGQGGKLFF. CDR3 in DNA: TGTGCCAGCAGTGAGGTGGGACAGGGAGGAAAACTGTTTTTT.

This clone has just one count. This chain joins TRBV3-1 (or the pseudogene TRBV3-2) and TRBJ2-1, with a tentative D call TRBD1 (6 bases). Per germline, CDR1 LGHDT and CDR2 YNNKEL (reference sequence). Trimming left V 2 bases short and J 6 bases short, with 8 bases between. The CDR3 is 13 residues long. The CDR3 protein is CASSQWGPNEQFF. DNA for the CDR3: TGTGCCAGCAGCCAATGGGGGCCCAATGAGCAGTTCTTC.

The V gene is TRBV3-1 (or the pseudogene TRBV3-2), the J gene TRBJ1-5; a weak D match, TRBD1 (5 bases). Trimming pared 1 base from V and 3 bases from J, leaving 10 bases between. Germline V gives CDR1 LGHDT, CDR2 YNNKEL (reference sequence). This CDR3 contains 15 residues. CDR3 nucleotides: TGTGCCAGCAGCCAAGCTGGACATCACAATCAGCCCCAGCATTTT. It yields the protein CASSQAGHHNQPQHF.

V gene TRBV5-1 combines with J gene TRBJ2-1, with TRBD2 matching 12 bases. Germline CDR1 reads SGHRS; CDR2 reads YFSETQ. V lost 6 bases to trimming and J lost 0 bases; unmatched junction nucleotides: 1. CDR3 length: 15 residues. The CDR3 DNA is TGCGCCAGCACTAGCGGGGGGGACTCCTACAATGAGCAGTTCTTC. Its translation is CASTSGGDSYNEQFF.

CDR3: CASSSHKNTEAFF. The CDR3, as DNA: TGTGCCAGCAGCTCACATAAGAACACTGAAGCTTTCTTT. The rearrangement joins TRBV11-3 to TRBJ1-1; D is unclear. Germline V gene data show CDR1 as SGHNT and CDR2 as YENEEA. This CDR3 contains 13 residues. Trimming took off 4 bases at V and 1 base at J, with 7 bases between the two ends.

The chain has TRBV3-1 (or the pseudogene TRBV3-2) and TRBJ1-2; 8 positions agree with TRBD1. V was pared by 3 bases and J by 4 bases, with 7 bases of the junction left unmatched. This CDR3 comprises 15 residues. Germline CDR1 reads LGHDT; CDR2 reads YNNKEL (reference sequence). The CDR3 coding sequence is TGTGCCAGCAGCCACCGGACAGGGATGGGCTATGGCTACACCTTC. Translating it yields CASSHRTGMGYGYTF.

The V gene is TRBV11-2, the J gene TRBJ2-7, with D unclear. With 6 bases removed from V and 6 bases from J, the gap between germline ends came to 15 bases. Germline V gives CDR1 SGHAT, CDR2 FQNNGV. The CDR3 extends over 13 amino acids. The CDR3 sequence: CASSPKRVFEQYF. For the CDR3, the DNA is TGTGCCAGCAGTCCCAAGCGAGTGTTCGAGCAGTACTTC.

The chain couples TRBV6-1 to TRBJ2-7; 9 nucleotides line up with TRBD1. This CDR3 has 17 residues. Germline CDR1 and CDR2: MNHNS and SASEGT. Losses at the gene ends were 6 bases for V and 5 bases for J; bases not matched to a gene: 17. In nucleotides, the CDR3 is TGTGCCAGCAGCGAAAGGGTACCGGGACAGGGATCCCACGAGCAGTACTTC. Its protein is CASSERVPGQGSHEQYF.

About this clone: Within the sample, other DNA sequences also encode this same CDR3. This chain joins TRBV6-2 or TRBV6-3 and TRBJ2-5; D perhaps matches TRBD1 (6 bases). Germline V gene sequence: CDR1 MNHEY, CDR2 SVGEGT. The V end lost 6 bases, the J end lost 2 bases, and 13 bases lay between the germline ends. The length of the CDR3 is 14 residues. CDR3 region: CASSSLRGQETQYF. The CDR3 DNA reads as TGTGCCAGCAGCTCACTCAGGGGACAAGAGACCCAGTACTTC.